A selection of T cell receptor beta chains follows, all from one sample in a study of blood T cell repertoires in COVID-19. Method: immunoSEQ multiplex PCR; TCRdb's copy keeps in-frame clones and lacks some. The data contain some 96,000 clones, about 86% of them singletons. Input material: peripheral blood. Receptor source: a human donor in a cohort sampled during active COVID-19. Each CDR3 is given with its conserved first and last residue. D genes are given only for firm matches. The size entry is marked missing in some rows and otherwise reads once, few, many or a size class.

>.|.|TRBJ1-4|TRBV28
CASSSSGGKNEKLFF
TGTGCCAGCAGTTCGAGCGGAGGCAAAAATGAAAAACTGTTTTTT
>.|TRBD1|TRBJ2-7|TRBV28
CASSDYKTGHGTATYEQYF
TGTGCCAGCAGTGACTACAAGACAGGGCACGGGACCGCCACCTACGAGCAGTACTTC
>.|.|TRBJ1-4|TRBV2
CASSSRTERGEKLFF
TGTGCCAGCAGCTCTCGGACAGAACGTGGCGAAAAACTGTTTTTT
>.|TRBD2|TRBJ2-1|TRBV11-3
CASSLRSGNYNEQFF
TGTGCCAGCAGCTTACGTAGCGGGAACTACAATGAGCAGTTCTTC
>.|.|TRBJ2-7|TRBV29-1
CSVEKVGDTTYEQYF
TGCAGCGTTGAAAAAGTGGGAGATACGACCTACGAGCAGTACTTC
>.|TRBD1|TRBJ2-1|TRBV9
CASSVGQGAIDEQFF
TGTGCCAGCAGCGTAGGACAGGGGGCGATTGATGAGCAGTTCTTC
>.|.|TRBJ2-7|TRBV4-1
CASSQDLGHWTPYEQYF
TGCGCCAGCAGCCAAGATCTTGGACATTGGACCCCCTACGAGCAGTACTTC
>.|TRBD2|TRBJ2-5|TRBV13
CASSFGLSGTQETQYF
TGTGCCAGCAGCTTCGGTCTTAGCGGGACACAAGAGACCCAGTACTTC
>.|.|TRBJ1-5|TRBV19
CASSIRQDWYNQPQHF
TGTGCCAGTAGTATTAGACAGGACTGGTATAATCAGCCCCAGCATTTT
>.|.|TRBJ2-5|TRBV6-5
CASSLIRQAWETQYF
TGTGCCAGCAGCCTTATCCGACAGGCCTGGGAGACCCAGTACTTC
>once|TRBD1|TRBJ2-2|TRBV9
CASSGRTGGGGELFF
TGTGCCAGCAGCGGCCGGACAGGGGGCGGCGGGGAGCTGTTTTTT
>.|.|TRBJ2-1|TRBV7-2
CASSLGVNARYNEQFF
TGTGCCAGCAGCTTAGGCGTCAACGCGCGCTACAATGAGCAGTTCTTC
>.|TRBD2|TRBJ2-3|TRBV9
CASSFPPGGTDTQYF
TGTGCCAGCAGCTTCCCTCCCGGGGGGACAGATACGCAGTATTTT
>.|.|TRBJ1-1|TRBV6-5
CASSYDFGSSNTEAFF
TGTGCCAGCAGTTACGATTTTGGCTCCTCGAACACTGAAGCTTTCTTT
>once|TRBD1|TRBJ2-5|TRBV19
CASSMDRVQETQYF
TGTGCCAGTAGTATGGACAGGGTACAAGAGACCCAGTACTTC
>.|.|TRBJ1-2|TRBV18
CASSPSPGSYGYTF
TGTGCCAGCTCACCGTCGCCAGGGTCCTATGGCTACACCTTC
>.|TRBD1|TRBJ1-3|TRBV2
CASSRDRVISFGNTIYF
TGTGCCAGCAGTAGGGACAGGGTAATTTCATTCGGAAACACCATATATTTT
>.|.|TRBJ2-3|TRBV29-1
CSVAQGSPSDTQYF
TGCAGCGTCGCACAGGGATCTCCTTCAGATACGCAGTATTTT
>.|TRBD2|TRBJ2-1|TRBV11-3
CASSLGLAGYNEQFF
TGTGCCAGCAGCTTAGGGCTAGCGGGGTACAATGAGCAGTTCTTC
>once|.|TRBJ2-3|TRBV7-9
CASSPKAIRLEADTQYF
TGTGCCAGCAGCCCAAAAGCCATCCGTTTAGAGGCAGATACGCAGTATTTT
>.|.|TRBJ2-5|TRBV7-9
CASSLQLSGSKTQYF
TGTGCCAGCAGCTTACAATTGAGCGGGTCGAAGACCCAGTACTTC
>.|TRBD1|TRBJ2-5|TRBV6-6
CASSPRTTPGGQYF
TGTGCCAGCAGTCCGCGGACAACCCCAGGGGGCCAGTACTTC
>.|.|TRBJ1-1|TRBV28
CASGEIAGGTGVGFF
TGTGCCAGCGGAGAAATCGCGGGGGGAACCGGGGTAGGTTTCTTT